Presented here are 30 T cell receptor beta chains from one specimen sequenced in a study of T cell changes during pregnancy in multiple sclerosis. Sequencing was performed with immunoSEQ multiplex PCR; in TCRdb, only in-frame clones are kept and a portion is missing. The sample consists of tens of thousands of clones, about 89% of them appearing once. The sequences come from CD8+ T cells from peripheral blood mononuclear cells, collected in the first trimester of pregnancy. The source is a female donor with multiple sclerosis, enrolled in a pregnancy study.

CDR3 sequence: CSVEDGAGELMRQTQYF. The CDR3 DNA is TGCAGCGTTGAAGATGGAGCGGGAGAACTTATGCGCCAGACCCAGTACTTC. This chain connects TRBV29-1 to TRBJ2-5; 8 bases line up with TRBD2. The germline CDR1 and CDR2 sequences are SQVTM and ANQGSEA. CDR3 size: 17 residues. Trimming at V came to 0 bases and at J to 6 bases, leaving 15 bases not matched to a gene.

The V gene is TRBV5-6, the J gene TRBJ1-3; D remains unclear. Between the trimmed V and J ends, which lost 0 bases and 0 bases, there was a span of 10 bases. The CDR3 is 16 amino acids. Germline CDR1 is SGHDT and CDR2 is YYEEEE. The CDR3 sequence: CASSLDGSGSGNTIYF. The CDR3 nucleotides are TGTGCCAGCAGCTTGGATGGCTCGGGCTCTGGAAACACCATATATTTT. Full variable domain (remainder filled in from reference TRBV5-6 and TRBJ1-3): DAGVTQSPTHLIKTRGQQVTLRCSPKSGHDTVSWYQQALGQGPQFIFQYYEEEERQRGNFPDRFSGHQFPNYSSELNVNALLLGDSALYLCASSLDGSGSGNTIYFGEGSWLTVV.

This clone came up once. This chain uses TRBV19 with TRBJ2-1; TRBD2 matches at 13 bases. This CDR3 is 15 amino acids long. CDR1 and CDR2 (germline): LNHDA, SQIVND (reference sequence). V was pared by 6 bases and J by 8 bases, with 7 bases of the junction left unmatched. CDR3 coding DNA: TGTGCCAGTAGGAAGGGACTAGCGGGATTCGATGAGCAGTTCTTC. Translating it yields CASRKGLAGFDEQFF.

The CDR3 DNA sequence: TGTGCCAGCAGCTTAGCACCGGACAGCTCCTACGAGCAGTACTTC. Amino acid sequence: CASSLAPDSSYEQYF. The V call is TRBV11-1, the J call TRBJ2-7; possibly TRBD1 for D (6 bases). Between the trimmed V and J ends, which lost 0 bases and 0 bases, there was a span of 9 bases. Looked up from germline, CDR1 is SGHAT and CDR2 is FQDESV (reference sequence). This CDR3 spans 15 amino acids.

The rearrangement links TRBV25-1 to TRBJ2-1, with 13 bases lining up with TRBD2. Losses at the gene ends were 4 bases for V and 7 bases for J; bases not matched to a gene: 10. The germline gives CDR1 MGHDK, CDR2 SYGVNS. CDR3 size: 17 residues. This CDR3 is CASSVRGGTSGENEQFF. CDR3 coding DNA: TGTGCCAGCAGTGTTAGGGGGGGGACTAGCGGGGAGAATGAGCAGTTCTTC.

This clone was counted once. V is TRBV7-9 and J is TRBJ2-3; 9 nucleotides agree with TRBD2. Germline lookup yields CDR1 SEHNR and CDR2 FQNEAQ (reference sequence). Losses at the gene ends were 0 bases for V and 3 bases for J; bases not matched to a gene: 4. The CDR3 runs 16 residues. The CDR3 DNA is TGTGCCAGCAGCTTAGCTAGCGGGAGTTTAACAGATACGCAGTATTTT. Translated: CASSLASGSLTDTQYF. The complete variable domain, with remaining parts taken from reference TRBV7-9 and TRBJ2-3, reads DTGVSQNPRHKITKRGQNVTFRCDPISEHNRLYWYRQTLGQGPEFLTYFQNEAQLEKSRLLSDRFSAERPKGSFSTLEIQRTEQGDSAMYLCASSLASGSLTDTQYFGPGTRLTVL.

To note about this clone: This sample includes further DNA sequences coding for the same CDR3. The CDR3 nucleotides read TGTGCCAGCAGTGATCTAGCGGGTAGCACAGATACGCAGTATTTT. Its protein is CASSDLAGSTDTQYF. The chain links TRBV6-1 to TRBJ2-3; 8 nucleotides line up with TRBD2. This CDR3 has 15 residues. J was trimmed by 0 bases and V by 3 bases; bases with no gene match: 2. Germline values: CDR1 MNHNS, CDR2 SASEGT.

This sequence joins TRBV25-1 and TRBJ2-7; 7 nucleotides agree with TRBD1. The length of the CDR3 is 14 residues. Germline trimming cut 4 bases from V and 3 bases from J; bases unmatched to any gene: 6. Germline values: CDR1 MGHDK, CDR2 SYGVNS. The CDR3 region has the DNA TGTGCCAGCAGTGGTCGACAGGGAGTCTACGAGCAGTACTTC. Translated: CASSGRQGVYEQYF.

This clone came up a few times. Here the CDR3 DNA reads TGTGCCAGCAGCTTGACTAGCGGATCCTACAATGAGCAGTTCTTC. Translated: CASSLTSGSYNEQFF. The chain is built from TRBV6-4 and TRBJ2-1; 9 positions agree with TRBD2. This CDR3 has 15 amino acids. Losses at the gene ends were 6 bases for V and 1 base for J; bases not matched to a gene: 4. Per germline, CDR1 MRHNA and CDR2 SNTAGT.

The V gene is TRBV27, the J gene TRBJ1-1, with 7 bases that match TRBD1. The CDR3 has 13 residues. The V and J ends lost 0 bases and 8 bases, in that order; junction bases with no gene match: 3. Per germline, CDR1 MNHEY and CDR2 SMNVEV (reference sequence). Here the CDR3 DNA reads TGTGCCAGCAGTTTATCGACAGGGACAGAAGCTTTCTTT. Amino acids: CASSLSTGTEAFF.

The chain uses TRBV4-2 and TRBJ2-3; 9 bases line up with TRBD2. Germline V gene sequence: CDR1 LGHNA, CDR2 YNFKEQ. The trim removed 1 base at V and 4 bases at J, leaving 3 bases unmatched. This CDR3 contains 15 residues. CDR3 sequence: CASSQVAGEADTQYF. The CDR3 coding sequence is TGTGCCAGCAGCCAAGTAGCGGGAGAGGCAGATACGCAGTATTTT.

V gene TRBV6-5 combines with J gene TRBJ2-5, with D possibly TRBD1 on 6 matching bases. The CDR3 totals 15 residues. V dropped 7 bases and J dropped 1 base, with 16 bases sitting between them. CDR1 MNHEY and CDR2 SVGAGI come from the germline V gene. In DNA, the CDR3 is TGTGCCAGCACTCCCGAAGGGGGTAGCCAAGAGACCCAGTACTTC. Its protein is CASTPEGGSQETQYF.

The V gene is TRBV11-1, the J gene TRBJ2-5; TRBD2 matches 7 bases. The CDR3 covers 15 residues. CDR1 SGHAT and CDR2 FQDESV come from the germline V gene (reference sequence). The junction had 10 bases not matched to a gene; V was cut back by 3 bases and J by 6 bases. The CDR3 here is CASSFNGRDVQTQYF. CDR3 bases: TGTGCCAGCAGCTTTAATGGGAGGGACGTTCAGACCCAGTACTTC.

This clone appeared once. The CDR3 bases are TGTGCCAGTAAAAGCCCCGACACCCGAAACACCATATATTTT. Protein sequence: CASKSPDTRNTIYF. The J gene is TRBJ1-3, the V gene TRBV19, with unresolved D. This CDR3 has 14 residues. Trimming left V 7 bases short and J 5 bases short, with 15 bases between. Germline V gene data show CDR1 as LNHDA and CDR2 as SQIVND (reference sequence).

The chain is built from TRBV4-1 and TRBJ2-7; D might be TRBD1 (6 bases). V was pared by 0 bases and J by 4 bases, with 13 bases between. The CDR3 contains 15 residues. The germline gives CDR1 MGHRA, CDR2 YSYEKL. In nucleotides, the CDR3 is TGCGCCAGCAGCCAAGAGGACAGAAACATGTACGAGCAGTACTTC. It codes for CASSQEDRNMYEQYF.

The CDR3, as DNA: TGTGCCAGTAGTATGGGGGGGGCGAGCACAGATACGCAGTATTTT. This sequence encodes CASSMGGASTDTQYF. The V call is TRBV19, the J call TRBJ2-3; possibly TRBD2 for D (7 bases). Trimming removed 3 bases from V and 0 bases from J, with 10 bases in between. The CDR3 has 15 residues. From germline, CDR1 is LNHDA and CDR2 SQIVND (reference sequence).

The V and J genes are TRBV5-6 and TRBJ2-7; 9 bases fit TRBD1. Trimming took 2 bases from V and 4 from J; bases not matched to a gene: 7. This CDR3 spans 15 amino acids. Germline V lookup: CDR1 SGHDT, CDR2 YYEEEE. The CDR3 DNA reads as TGTGCCAGCAGCTTTAATCCGGGGACAGGGTACGAGCAGTACTTC. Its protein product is CASSFNPGTGYEQYF.

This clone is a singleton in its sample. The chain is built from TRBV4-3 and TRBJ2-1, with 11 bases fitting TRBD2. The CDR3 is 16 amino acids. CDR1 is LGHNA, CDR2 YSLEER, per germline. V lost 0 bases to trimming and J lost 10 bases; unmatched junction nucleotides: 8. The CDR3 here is CASSQDIAGGFREQFF. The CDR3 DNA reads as TGCGCCAGCAGCCAAGATATAGCGGGAGGGTTTAGGGAGCAGTTCTTC.

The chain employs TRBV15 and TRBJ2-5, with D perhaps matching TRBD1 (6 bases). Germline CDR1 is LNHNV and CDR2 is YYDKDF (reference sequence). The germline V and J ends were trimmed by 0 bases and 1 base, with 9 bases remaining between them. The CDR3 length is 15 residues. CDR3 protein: CATSRESDSQETQYF. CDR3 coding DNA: TGTGCCACCAGCAGAGAATCGGACAGCCAAGAGACCCAGTACTTC.

This CDR3 reads CASSSNQLAGRQETQYF. CDR3 in DNA: TGTGCCAGCAGCTCAAACCAACTAGCGGGACGGCAAGAGACCCAGTACTTC. The chain carries TRBV7-9 and TRBJ2-5, with 10 bases that match TRBD2. V was pared by 4 bases and J by 2 bases, with 10 bases of the junction left unmatched. This CDR3 is 17 amino acids long. From germline, CDR1 is SEHNR and CDR2 FQNEAQ (reference sequence).

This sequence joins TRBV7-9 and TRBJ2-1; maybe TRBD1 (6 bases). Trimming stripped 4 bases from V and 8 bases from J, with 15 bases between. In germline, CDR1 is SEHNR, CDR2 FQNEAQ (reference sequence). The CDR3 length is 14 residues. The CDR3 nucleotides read TGTGCCAGCAGCTCACTTGACAGGCGCGATGAGCAGTTCTTC. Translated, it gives CASSSLDRRDEQFF.

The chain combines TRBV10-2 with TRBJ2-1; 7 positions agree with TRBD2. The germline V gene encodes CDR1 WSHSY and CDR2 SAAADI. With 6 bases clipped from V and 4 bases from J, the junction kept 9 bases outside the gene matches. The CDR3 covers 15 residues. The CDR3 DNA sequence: TGCGCCAGCAGGAGGGACTACGGGCAATACAATGAGCAGTTCTTC. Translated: CASRRDYGQYNEQFF.

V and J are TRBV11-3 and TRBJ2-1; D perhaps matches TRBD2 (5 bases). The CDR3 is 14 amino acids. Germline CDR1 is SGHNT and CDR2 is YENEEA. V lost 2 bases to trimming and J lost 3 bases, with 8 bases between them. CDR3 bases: TGTGCCAGCAGCTTACGGGGAATCTACAATGAGCAGTTCTTC. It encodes CASSLRGIYNEQFF.

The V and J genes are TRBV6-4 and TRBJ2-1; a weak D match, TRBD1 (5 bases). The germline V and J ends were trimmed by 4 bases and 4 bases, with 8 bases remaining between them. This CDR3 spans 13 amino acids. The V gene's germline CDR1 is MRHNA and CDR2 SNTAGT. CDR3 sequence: CASSADSYNEQFF. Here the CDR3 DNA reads TGTGCCAGCAGTGCTGACAGTTACAATGAGCAGTTCTTC.

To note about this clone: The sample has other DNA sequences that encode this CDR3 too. The CDR3 coding sequence is TGTGCCAGCAGCCAATCTCCGGGGACATGGAATGGCTACACCTTC. Amino acid sequence: CASSQSPGTWNGYTF. The chain recombines TRBV4-2 with TRBJ1-2; possibly TRBD1 for D (6 bases). In germline, CDR1 is LGHNA, CDR2 YNFKEQ. This CDR3 spans 15 amino acids. Deletions cut 2 bases from V and 6 bases from J, with 16 bases between.

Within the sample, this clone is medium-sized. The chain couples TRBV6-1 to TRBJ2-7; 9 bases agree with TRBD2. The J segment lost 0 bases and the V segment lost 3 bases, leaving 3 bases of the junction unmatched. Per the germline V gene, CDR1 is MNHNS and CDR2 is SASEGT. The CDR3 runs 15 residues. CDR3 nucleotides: TGTGCCAGCAGTGACCTTAGCGGGAGCTCCTACGAGCAGTACTTC. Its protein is CASSDLSGSSYEQYF.

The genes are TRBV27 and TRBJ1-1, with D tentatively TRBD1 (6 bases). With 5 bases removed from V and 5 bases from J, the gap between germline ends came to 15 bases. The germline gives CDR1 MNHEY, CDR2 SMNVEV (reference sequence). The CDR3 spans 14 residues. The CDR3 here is CASSVGTMGTEAFF. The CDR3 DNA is TGTGCCAGCAGTGTAGGGACAATGGGAACTGAAGCTTTCTTT.

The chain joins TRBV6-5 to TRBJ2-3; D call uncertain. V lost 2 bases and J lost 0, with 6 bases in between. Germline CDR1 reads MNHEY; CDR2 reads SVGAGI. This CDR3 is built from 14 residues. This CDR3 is CASSYGESTDTQYF. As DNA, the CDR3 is TGTGCCAGCAGTTACGGAGAGAGCACAGATACGCAGTATTTT.

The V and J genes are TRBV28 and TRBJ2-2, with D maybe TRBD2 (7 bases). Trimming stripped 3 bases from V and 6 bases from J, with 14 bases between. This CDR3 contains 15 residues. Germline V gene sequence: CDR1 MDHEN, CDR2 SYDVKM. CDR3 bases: TGTGCCAGCAGTTTGGGGGGGCGCGGGGCCGGGGAGCTGTTTTTT. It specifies CASSLGGRGAGELFF.

The CDR3 spells CASSLAAGETQYF. The CDR3 bases are TGTGCCAGCAGCTTGGCGGCAGGGGAGACCCAGTACTTC. The chain combines TRBV5-6 with TRBJ2-5, with D possibly being TRBD1 (5 bases). V gave up 0 bases and J gave up 5 bases, with 8 bases separating them. This CDR3 has 13 residues. Germline CDR1 reads SGHDT; CDR2 reads YYEEEE.